Each of the 7 T cell receptor beta chains below was sequenced from the same sample in a study of T cells in Graves' hyperthyroidism and ophthalmopathy. Amplified regions were TCR beta CDR3 sequences from RNA transcripts. Initially, a first-round RT-PCR of the TCR CDR3 employed the HTBI primer set. TCRdb fed the multiplex PCR reads into MiXCR, producing one record per CDR3 protein. The sample lists over 150,000 distinct CDR3 sequences; about a sixth were seen once. The source material was blood. The receptor set was obtained from a woman in her forties or fifties with Graves' hyperthyroidism.

This clonotype occurred many times. The rearrangement links TRBV16 to TRBJ1-2; possibly TRBD1 for D (5 bases). This CDR3 spans 16 amino acids. CDR1 and CDR2 from the germline V gene are KGHSY and FQNENV. Trimming shortened V by 0 bases and J by 4 bases, and 15 bases separated the two germline ends. The CDR3, as DNA: TGTGCCAGCAGCCAATCAGTAGGTGGGGGAACCTATGGCTACACCTTC. Translating it yields CASSQSVGGGTYGYTF. Drawing the rest from reference TRBV16 and TRBJ1-2, the complete variable domain is GEEVAQTPKHLVRGEGQKAKLYCAPIKGHSYVFWYQQVLKNEFKFLISFQNENVFDETGMPKERFSAKCLPNSPCSLEIQATKLEDSAVYFCASSQSVGGGTYGYTFGSGTRLTVV.

As concerns this clonotype: A much larger clone differs by one base, so this may be a read error. This chain joins TRBV2 and TRBJ2-7; 7 bases fit TRBD1. In germline, CDR1 is SNHLY, CDR2 FYNNEI. CDR3 length: 15 residues. V gave up 7 bases and J gave up 4 bases; unmatched junction bases: 13. CDR3 sequence: CASKPRQGASYEQYF. CDR3 nucleotides: TGTGCCAGCAAACCTAGACAGGGCGCCTCTTACGAGCAGTACTTC.

V gene TRBV10-3 combines with J gene TRBJ2-3; D is uncertain. Trimming removed 0 bases at V and 0 bases at J, with 7 bases between. The CDR3 is made up of 15 amino acids. From germline, CDR1 is ENHRY and CDR2 SYGVKD. CDR3 sequence: CAISESMLSTDTQYF. CDR3 DNA sequence: TGTGCCATCAGTGAGTCAATGTTGAGCACAGATACGCAGTATTTT.

This clonotype showed up just a few times. This sequence joins TRBV24-1 and TRBJ2-1, with TRBD2 matching 13 bases. CDR1 and CDR2 (germline): KGHDR, SFDVKD. There are 14 residues in the CDR3. J was trimmed by 8 bases and V by 9 bases; bases with no gene match: 6. Written as DNA, the CDR3 is TGTGCCACCGAGGGGACTAGCGGGATGGATGAGCAGTTCTTC. This sequence encodes CATEGTSGMDEQFF.

There are many counts of this clonotype. The V call is TRBV4-1, the J call TRBJ2-1; TRBD2 agrees at 14 bases. The germline gives CDR1 MGHRA, CDR2 YSYEKL. V dropped 0 bases and J dropped 7; count of bases not matched to a gene: 5. The CDR3 totals 17 residues. The CDR3 sequence is CASSQEGLAGALNEQFF. Written as DNA, the CDR3 is TGCGCCAGCAGCCAAGAGGGACTAGCGGGAGCTCTGAATGAGCAGTTCTTC.

This clonotype was seen just once. The chain is built from TRBV6-9 and TRBJ2-2; D gene unclear. CDR3 length: 14 residues. The V gene lost 3 bases and the J gene lost 0 bases, with 5 bases spanning the gap. Germline V CDR1 and CDR2: MNHGY, SVAAGI. The CDR3: CASSYLPNTGELFF. The CDR3 DNA follows: TGTGCCAGCAGTTACCTGCCGAACACCGGGGAGCTGTTTTTT.

About this clonotype: A read error is possible here, since a much larger clone lies one base away. This chain joins TRBV10-2 and TRBJ2-1; no clear D gene. The CDR3 contains 12 residues. Germline values: CDR1 WSHSY, CDR2 SAAADI. This CDR3 is CASSRGHNERFF. The CDR3 region has the DNA TGCGCCAGCAGTCGCGGCCACAATGAGCGGTTCTTC.